This T cell receptor (beta chain) derives from a study of OX40 agonist ivuxolimab in advanced cancers. The overall study: Partial responses were achieved by three patients, one with hepatocellular carcinoma and two with cutaneous melanoma.

Produced via immunoSEQ multiplex PCR; TCRdb's table is partial and in-frame only. The sample shows 15,000 or so clones, 80% to 90% of them seen only once. With regard to this clone: Its antigen is undetermined.

The CDR3 sequence is 16 residues long. Germline CDR1 reads LGHNA; CDR2 reads YSLEER. Trimming removed 5 bases at V and 0 bases at J, with 13 bases between. Regarding the study as a whole: Some of the lowest clonal expansion was seen in partial responders at 0.1-3.0 mg/kg.

V gene TRBV4-3 combines with J gene TRBJ1-4, with a weak D call TRBD1 (6 bases). The source material was CD4+ or CD8+ T cells sorted from blood, sampled in a trial of the OX40 agonist ivuxolimab. The source is an adult with an advanced solid tumor such as melanoma, head and neck, liver or kidney cancer. The CDR3 bases are TGCGCCAGCAGCACTTTTACAGGGTCAACTAATGAAAAACTGTTTTTT. Its protein is CASSTFTGSTNEKLFF.